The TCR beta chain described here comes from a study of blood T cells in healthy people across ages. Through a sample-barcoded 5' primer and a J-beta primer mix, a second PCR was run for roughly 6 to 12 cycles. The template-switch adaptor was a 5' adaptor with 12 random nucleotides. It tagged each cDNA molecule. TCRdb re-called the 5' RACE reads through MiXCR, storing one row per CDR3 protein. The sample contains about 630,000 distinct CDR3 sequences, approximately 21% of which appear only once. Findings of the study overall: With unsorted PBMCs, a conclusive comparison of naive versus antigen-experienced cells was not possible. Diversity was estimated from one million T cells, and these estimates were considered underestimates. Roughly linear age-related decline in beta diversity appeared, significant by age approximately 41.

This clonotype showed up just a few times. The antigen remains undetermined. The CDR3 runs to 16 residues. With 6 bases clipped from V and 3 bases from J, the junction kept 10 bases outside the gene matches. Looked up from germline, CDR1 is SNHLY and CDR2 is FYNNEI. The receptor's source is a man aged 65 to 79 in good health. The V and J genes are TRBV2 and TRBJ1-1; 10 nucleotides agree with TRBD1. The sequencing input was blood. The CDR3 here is CASSPPPDRGYTEAFF. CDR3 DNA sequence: TGTGCCAGCAGCCCCCCCCCGGACAGGGGGTACACTGAAGCTTTCTTT.